The entry that follows covers one TCR beta chain sequence. The sample comes from a study of blood T cell repertoires in COVID-19. V was clipped by 3 bases and J by 4 bases; unmatched bases: 5. Germline V gives CDR1 SGHNT, CDR2 YYREEE (reference sequence). There are 14 residues in the CDR3. Under the authors' procedure: From reference gene primer amplification, estimates of nucleated cell counts were derived. Clones were sequenced by immunoSEQ multiplex PCR, and TCRdb holds only the in-frame ones, with some missing. V, J and clone size reflect that table, while D and trimming were determined from the DNA. The sample contains around 240,000 clones, 83% of which appear only once.

The chain links TRBV5-4 to TRBJ2-3; 7 bases match TRBD2. Sequenced sample: peripheral blood. The source is a woman aged 45-65 years with acute or convalescent COVID-19. Written as DNA, the CDR3 is TGTGCCAGCAGCTCCCAGCGGGGAGCAGATACGCAGTATTTT. It yields the protein CASSSQRGADTQYF.